This entry is about one T cell receptor (beta chain). Its antigen is undetermined. The data were taken from a study of beta chain features in type 1 diabetes. General study results and limits: Among patients with Type 1 diabetes, TCRB CDR3s were moderately but significantly shorter in every one of the four CD4+ subsets. Reduced insertions and increased deletions marked VDJ junctions in type 1 diabetes patients. In these data, an HLA type influence on TCRB rearrangement remained unresolved.

The authors reverse transcribed all of the isolated RNA, so sequencing captured expressed TCRB transcripts. Generated by immunoSEQ multiplex PCR, the TCRdb table keeps only in-frame clones and is missing some. The table shows about 240,000 clones, with about 15% occurring only once. The TCR sequence derives from a man aged 25 to 45 with type 1 diabetes. What was sequenced was naive CD4+ T cells from blood.

The CDR3 DNA reads as TGTGCCAGCAGTGAACAGTACAATCAGCCCCAGCATTTT. It encodes CASSEQYNQPQHF. The V call is TRBV6-1, the J call TRBJ1-5; no firm D call. The CDR3 has 13 amino acids. V shed 2 bases and J shed 3 bases, with 5 bases lying between them. Germline values: CDR1 MNHNS, CDR2 SASEGT.